The entry below gives a single T cell receptor beta chain sequence along with its context. What it recognizes is unknown. The source of the sample is a study of OX40 agonist ivuxolimab in advanced cancers. Overall study context: Hepatocellular carcinoma, melanoma, renal cell or head and neck cancer occurred in dose-escalation patients. Overall study results and limits: The study found among the lowest clonal expansion in partial responders at 0.1-3.0 mg/kg.

The CDR3 spans 14 residues. V lost 6 bases to trimming and J lost 8 bases; unmatched junction nucleotides: 11. Per the germline V gene, CDR1 is SEHNR and CDR2 is FQNEAQ (reference sequence). The repertoire was sequenced with immunoSEQ multiplex PCR; TCRdb's copy has only in-frame clones and lacks some. The table lists tens of thousands of clones, roughly 88% of them singletons. This receptor was identified in an adult with an advanced solid tumor such as melanoma, head and neck, liver or kidney cancer. The sample consisted of CD4+ or CD8+ T cells sorted from blood, taken in a trial of the OX40 agonist ivuxolimab. The chain uses TRBV7-9 and TRBJ1-2; TRBD1 aligns across 8 bases. The CDR3 DNA sequence: TGTGCCAGCAGGCCAGGGGGCGAGCGGTCAGGCTACACCTTC. Protein sequence: CASRPGGERSGYTF.